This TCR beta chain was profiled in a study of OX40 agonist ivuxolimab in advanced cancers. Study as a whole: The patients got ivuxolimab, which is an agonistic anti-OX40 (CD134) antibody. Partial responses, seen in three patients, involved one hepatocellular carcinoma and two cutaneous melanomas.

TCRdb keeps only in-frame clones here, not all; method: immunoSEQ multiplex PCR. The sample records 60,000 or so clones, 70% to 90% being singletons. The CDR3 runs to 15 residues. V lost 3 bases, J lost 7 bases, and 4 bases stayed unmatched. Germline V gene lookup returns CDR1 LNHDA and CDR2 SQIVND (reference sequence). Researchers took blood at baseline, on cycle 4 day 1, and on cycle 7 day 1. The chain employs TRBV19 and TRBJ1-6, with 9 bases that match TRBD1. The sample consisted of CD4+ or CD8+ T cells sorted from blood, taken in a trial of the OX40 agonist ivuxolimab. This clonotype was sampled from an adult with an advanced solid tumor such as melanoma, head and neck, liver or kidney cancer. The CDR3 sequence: CASSIGTGSNSPLHF. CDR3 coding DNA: TGTGCCAGTAGTATCGGGACAGGGAGCAATTCACCCCTCCACTTT.